Listed below are T cell receptor beta chains from one sample, sequenced in a study of blood T cells in healthy people across ages. TCRdb itself ran the 5' RACE reads through MiXCR, one entry per CDR3 protein. Of roughly 1,300,000 distinct CDR3 sequences in the sample, almost 60% were seen once. Sequenced: blood. All receptors derive from a man younger than 35 in good health. CDR3s include the opening cysteine and the closing phenylalanine or tryptophan. Each record gives: D gene, J gene, V gene, clone size, CDR3 protein, CDR3 DNA. The D gene is left open where the match is weak. Only some rows state a clone size, as once, few, many or a class for expanded clones.

- | TRBJ1-4 | TRBV6-5 | - | CASSYGGRTNEKLFF | TGTGCCAGCAGTTACGGGGGACGGACTAATGAAAAACTGTTTTTT
- | TRBJ1-1 | TRBV27 | - | CASIGGGAPAEAFF | TGTGCCAGCATTGGCGGGGGGGCGCCGGCTGAAGCTTTCTTT
- | TRBJ2-2 | TRBV29-1 | few | CSAENTGELFF | TGCAGCGCCGAGAACACCGGGGAGCTGTTTTTT
TRBD2 | TRBJ2-5 | TRBV29-1 | - | CSFRLAVYNEQYF | TGCAGCTTCAGACTAGCGGTCTACAATGAGCAGTACTTC
- | TRBJ2-5 | TRBV4-3 | - | CASSQDRQAQETQYF | TGCGCCAGCAGCCAAGATCGCCAGGCCCAAGAGACCCAGTACTTC
TRBD1 | TRBJ2-5 | TRBV10-3 | - | CAIRDRGQETQYF | TGTGCCATCAGGGACAGGGGCCAAGAGACCCAGTACTTC
TRBD1 | TRBJ2-1 | TRBV20-1 | - | CSARVRDSEQFF | TGCAGTGCTAGAGTCAGGGACAGTGAGCAGTTCTTC
TRBD2 | TRBJ2-7 | TRBV20-1 | few | CSASSGLAGVYEQYF | TGCAGTGCTAGTTCGGGACTAGCGGGAGTCTACGAGCAGTACTTC
- | TRBJ2-1 | TRBV20-1 | - | CSAPGHTNEQFF | TGCAGTGCCCCCGGACATACAAATGAGCAGTTCTTC
- | TRBJ2-5 | TRBV4-1 | few | CASSQPYTTEETQYF | TGCGCCAGCAGCCAACCTTACACGACAGAGGAGACCCAGTACTTC
TRBD1 | TRBJ2-3 | TRBV20-1 | - | CSARDPQGAGDTQYF | TGCAGTGCTAGAGATCCGCAGGGGGCGGGAGATACGCAGTATTTT
TRBD1 | TRBJ1-6 | TRBV20-1 | - | CSARFPRTGGSPLHF | TGCAGTGCTAGATTCCCCAGGACAGGGGGTTCACCCCTCCACTTT
- | TRBJ2-7 | TRBV20-1 | many | CSARGGEVNEQYF | TGCAGTGCCCGCGGAGGGGAAGTTAACGAGCAGTACTTC
- | TRBJ1-5 | TRBV21-1 | - | CASSKRRRTGGSSQPQHF | TGTGCCAGCAGCAAAAGGAGGAGGACAGGGGGCTCGAGTCAGCCCCAGCATTTT
- | TRBJ1-6 | TRBV4-1 | once | CASSTDWGTSPLHF | TGCGCCAGCAGCACGGACTGGGGGACTTCACCCCTCCACTTT
TRBD2 | TRBJ2-3 | TRBV5-4 | - | CASSAGLAGRTDTQYF | TGTGCCAGCAGCGCGGGACTAGCGGGGCGCACAGATACGCAGTATTTT
- | TRBJ2-7 | TRBV20-1 | - | CSASLPTYEQYF | TGCAGTGCTAGCCTTCCCACCTACGAGCAGTACTTC
TRBD2 | TRBJ2-7 | TRBV2 | - | CASSAPGGASGRGEQYF | TGTGCCAGCAGTGCTCCTGGCGGGGCCAGCGGGAGGGGAGAGCAGTACTTC
- | TRBJ2-3 | TRBV10-1 | few | CASSEFKGSTDTQYF | TGCGCCAGCAGTGAATTCAAGGGAAGCACAGATACGCAGTATTTT
- | TRBJ2-5 | TRBV20-1 | few | CSARVPVRETQYF | TGCAGTGCTAGAGTTCCTGTCAGAGAGACCCAGTACTTC
- | TRBJ1-1 | TRBV7-2 | few | CASSSAGTEAFF | TGTGCCAGCAGCTCCGCGGGCACTGAAGCTTTCTTT
TRBD1 | TRBJ2-7 | TRBV12-3/TRBV12-4 | - | CASSVSGTDYEQYF | TGTGCCAGCAGTGTGTCTGGGACAGACTACGAGCAGTACTTC
- | TRBJ1-1 | TRBV20-1 | - | CSASHRGGGTEAFF | TGCAGTGCTAGCCACAGAGGGGGAGGCACTGAAGCTTTCTTT
TRBD2 | TRBJ2-3 | TRBV12-3/TRBV12-4 | - | CASSPPLGTSATDTQYF | TGTGCCAGCAGTCCTCCCCTCGGGACTAGCGCCACAGATACGCAGTATTTT
- | TRBJ1-5 | TRBV5-1 | - | CASSVDGFYQPQHF | TGCGCCAGCAGCGTGGACGGGTTTTATCAGCCCCAGCATTTT
TRBD2 | TRBJ2-3 | TRBV27 | - | CASSLSVGGAGDTQYF | TGTGCCAGCAGTTTATCGGTCGGGGGGGCGGGAGATACGCAGTATTTT
TRBD2 | TRBJ2-1 | TRBV29-1 | - | CSVMTSAGNEQFF | TGCAGCGTTATGACTAGCGCGGGGAATGAGCAGTTCTTC
- | TRBJ2-3 | TRBV4-2 | - | CASSQDDGRGSTDTQYF | TGTGCCAGCAGCCAAGATGACGGAAGGGGTAGCACAGATACGCAGTATTTT
TRBD1 | TRBJ2-5 | TRBV10-3 | - | CAISLGQGQETQYF | TGTGCCATCAGTCTGGGACAGGGCCAAGAGACCCAGTACTTC
- | TRBJ2-1 | TRBV7-9 | few | CASSPPIAANNEQFF | TGTGCCAGCAGCCCGCCTATAGCGGCGAACAATGAGCAGTTCTTC
TRBD1 | TRBJ2-7 | TRBV5-6 | - | CASSLEQGANEQYF | TGTGCCAGCAGCTTGGAACAGGGGGCGAACGAGCAGTACTTC
- | TRBJ2-5 | TRBV14 | - | CASSQLSGNQYF | TGTGCCAGCAGCCAACTATCGGGAAACCAGTACTTC
- | TRBJ2-5 | TRBV3-1 | - | CASSQPGWRETQYF | TGTGCCAGCAGCCAACCAGGGTGGAGAGAGACCCAGTACTTC
TRBD1 | TRBJ2-7 | TRBV6-2/TRBV6-3 | - | CASTGQADFYEQYF | TGTGCCAGCACTGGACAGGCGGACTTCTACGAGCAGTACTTC
- | TRBJ1-6 | TRBV27 | - | CASSPGIHMSPLHF | TGTGCCAGCAGCCCCGGGATCCATATGTCACCCCTCCACTTT
- | TRBJ1-1 | TRBV15 | - | CATYGGGEAFF | TGTGCCACCTACGGCGGGGGTGAAGCTTTCTTT
- | TRBJ1-6 | TRBV4-1 | - | CASSQEFGNSPLHF | TGCGCCAGCAGCCAAGAGTTCGGGAATTCACCCCTCCACTTT
- | TRBJ2-2 | TRBV5-1 | few | CASSPRQVDTGELFF | TGCGCCAGCAGCCCCCGACAGGTCGACACCGGGGAGCTGTTTTTT
TRBD1 | TRBJ2-1 | TRBV5-1 | - | CASSPAGTGRPNEQFF | TGCGCCAGCAGCCCGGCCGGGACAGGGAGACCCAATGAGCAGTTCTTC
TRBD1 | TRBJ2-5 | TRBV4-1 | - | CASSSGQGGQTQYF | TGCGCCAGCAGCTCCGGACAGGGTGGGCAGACCCAGTACTTC
- | TRBJ1-6 | TRBV29-1 | - | CSATTAINSPLHF | TGCAGCGCTACGACAGCAATTAATTCACCCCTCCACTTT
- | TRBJ1-2 | TRBV12-3/TRBV12-4 | - | CASKLDRFYGYTF | TGTGCCAGCAAATTAGACAGGTTCTATGGCTACACCTTC
- | TRBJ1-2 | TRBV4-1 | few | CASSQDVADNYGYTF | TGCGCCAGCAGCCAAGATGTCGCAGATAACTATGGCTACACCTTC
- | TRBJ2-1 | TRBV7-2 | - | CASSLVRGVYNEQFF | TGTGCCAGCAGCTTAGTGAGGGGGGTCTACAATGAGCAGTTCTTC
- | TRBJ2-5 | TRBV10-3 | - | CAISEEGQLQETQYF | TGTGCCATCAGTGAGGAGGGGCAACTTCAAGAGACCCAGTACTTC
TRBD1 | TRBJ1-2 | TRBV7-2 | - | CASSPWTGETDYGYTF | TGTGCCAGCAGCCCCTGGACAGGGGAGACGGACTATGGCTACACCTTC
TRBD2 | TRBJ2-5 | TRBV2 | - | CASESIAGAETQYF | TGTGCCAGCGAATCGATAGCGGGGGCAGAGACCCAGTACTTC
TRBD2 | TRBJ2-1 | TRBV12-5 | - | CASGSGAGGWNEQFF | TGTGCTAGTGGTAGTGGAGCGGGAGGGTGGAATGAGCAGTTCTTC
TRBD1 | TRBJ2-3 | TRBV6-5 | - | CASSTGGNTQYF | TGTGCCAGCAGTACAGGGGGCAATACGCAGTATTTT
TRBD2 | TRBJ2-7 | TRBV4-1 | - | CASSQETLAGATYEQYF | TGCGCCAGCAGCCAAGAGACCCTGGCGGGAGCCACCTACGAGCAGTACTTC
- | TRBJ1-5 | TRBV25-1 | once | CASSEAAGNQPQHF | TGTGCCAGCAGTGAAGCGGCAGGGAATCAGCCCCAGCATTTT
- | TRBJ2-5 | TRBV18 | - | CASSPFGSVGQETQYF | TGTGCCAGCTCACCATTTGGCTCCGTGGGCCAAGAGACCCAGTACTTC
TRBD1 | TRBJ2-7 | TRBV5-1 | - | CASSADGTGYYEQYF | TGCGCCAGCAGCGCCGATGGGACAGGGTACTACGAGCAGTACTTC
TRBD2 | TRBJ2-1 | TRBV7-8 | - | CASSLRLAGGRDNEQFF | TGTGCCAGCAGCCTCAGACTAGCGGGGGGAAGGGACAATGAGCAGTTCTTC
- | TRBJ2-7 | TRBV20-1 | once | CSARPTGPGYEQYF | TGCAGTGCTAGGCCAACGGGACCCGGTTACGAGCAGTACTTC